A selection of T cell receptor beta chains follows, all from one sample in a study of Graves' ophthalmopathy and Graves' hyperthyroidism. TCRdb re-called the multiplex PCR reads through MiXCR, storing one row per CDR3 protein. The sample has 650,000 to 800,000 distinct CDR3 sequences, more than 40% seen once. Material: peripheral blood. These receptors were taken from an adult man with Graves' ophthalmopathy. Each CDR3 is given with its conserved first and last residue. The order of the fields is V gene, clone size, D gene, J gene, CDR3 length, CDR3 DNA, CDR3 protein. D genes are given only for firm matches. Part of the rows lack a size; the others show once, few, many or a class for expanded clones.

V gene: TRBV7-9; clone size: .; D gene: .; J gene: TRBJ1-1; CDR3 length: 15; CDR3 DNA: TGTGCCAGCAGCTTAGCGAGAGGGGGGAACACTGAAGCTTCCTTT; CDR3 protein: CASSLARGGNTEASF
V gene: TRBV15; clone size: .; D gene: .; J gene: TRBJ2-1; CDR3 length: 15; CDR3 DNA: TGTGCCACCAGCAGAACGCCGAGCTCCTACAATGAGCAGTTCTTC; CDR3 protein: CATSRTPSSYNEQFF
V gene: TRBV29-1; clone size: .; D gene: .; J gene: TRBJ2-7; CDR3 length: 14; CDR3 DNA: TGCAGCGTTGTCATGGGCAGGGGAATCCACGAGCAGTACTTC; CDR3 protein: CSVVMGRGIHEQYF
V gene: TRBV20-1; clone size: many; D gene: TRBD2; J gene: TRBJ2-5; CDR3 length: 16; CDR3 DNA: TGCAGTGCTAGAGATCGCCTAGCGGAGATGGGAGAGACCCAGTACTTC; CDR3 protein: CSARDRLAEMGETQYF
V gene: TRBV5-8; clone size: .; D gene: .; J gene: TRBJ1-2; CDR3 length: 14; CDR3 DNA: TGTGCCAGCAGCCACGGAGCCGGCTACTATGGCTACACCTTC; CDR3 protein: CASSHGAGYYGYTF
V gene: TRBV7-8; clone size: .; D gene: .; J gene: TRBJ1-5; CDR3 length: 18; CDR3 DNA: TGTGCCAGCAGCCCCCGAGGGCAGGGTAGCTATAGCAATCAGCCCCAGCATTTT; CDR3 protein: CASSPRGQGSYSNQPQHF
V gene: TRBV25-1; clone size: .; D gene: TRBD1; J gene: TRBJ2-6; CDR3 length: 16; CDR3 DNA: TGTGCCAGCAGCCCGTCCCGGGACAGGCGGGCCAACGTCCTGACTTTC; CDR3 protein: CASSPSRDRRANVLTF
V gene: TRBV10-3; clone size: .; D gene: .; J gene: TRBJ2-5; CDR3 length: 12; CDR3 DNA: TGTGCCATCAGCGCGGGGCAAGAGACCCAGTACTTC; CDR3 protein: CAISAGQETQYF
V gene: TRBV7-3; clone size: many; D gene: TRBD1; J gene: TRBJ1-1; CDR3 length: 13; CDR3 DNA: TGTGCCAGCAGCTCCGGGACAGGGGCTGAAGCTTTCTTT; CDR3 protein: CASSSGTGAEAFF
V gene: TRBV6-2/TRBV6-3; clone size: few; D gene: .; J gene: TRBJ1-6; CDR3 length: 15; CDR3 DNA: TGTGCCAGCAGTTGGGCCAAGACGGGGAATTCACCCCTCCACTTT; CDR3 protein: CASSWAKTGNSPLHF
V gene: TRBV29-1; clone size: .; D gene: .; J gene: TRBJ1-2; CDR3 length: 13; CDR3 DNA: TGCAGCGTGGAAACCGGGACCTCCTATGGCTACACCTTC; CDR3 protein: CSVETGTSYGYTF
V gene: TRBV7-8; clone size: many; D gene: TRBD1; J gene: TRBJ1-4; CDR3 length: 15; CDR3 DNA: TGTGCCAGCAGCCCGAAACAGGGGCGGGATGAAAAACTGTTTTTT; CDR3 protein: CASSPKQGRDEKLFF
V gene: TRBV25-1; clone size: .; D gene: .; J gene: TRBJ1-3; CDR3 length: 20; CDR3 DNA: .; CDR3 protein: CASSIYLCSVDGSSGNTIYF
V gene: TRBV4-3; clone size: few; D gene: .; J gene: TRBJ2-2; CDR3 length: 16; CDR3 DNA: TGCGCCAGCAGCTCGGGTGTCCTTACGAACACCGGGGAGCTGTTTTTT; CDR3 protein: CASSSGVLTNTGELFF
V gene: TRBV5-1; clone size: few; D gene: TRBD2; J gene: TRBJ2-7; CDR3 length: 16; CDR3 DNA: TGCGCCAGCAGCTCTACCGTAGCGGGAGGGGCCTACGAGCAGTACTTC; CDR3 protein: CASSSTVAGGAYEQYF
V gene: TRBV5-1; clone size: .; D gene: TRBD1; J gene: TRBJ2-7; CDR3 length: 13; CDR3 DNA: TGCGCCAGCAGACCGGGACAGGGGGCTGAGCAGTACTTC; CDR3 protein: CASRPGQGAEQYF
V gene: TRBV15; clone size: .; D gene: .; J gene: TRBJ1-6; CDR3 length: 14; CDR3 DNA: TGTGCCACCAGCACTGGCCAGGGACTCTCACCCCTCCACTTT; CDR3 protein: CATSTGQGLSPLHF
V gene: TRBV25-1; clone size: .; D gene: .; J gene: TRBJ1-2; CDR3 length: 14; CDR3 DNA: TGTGCCAGCAGCCGCGGCAGAGCTAACTATGGCTACACCTTC; CDR3 protein: CASSRGRANYGYTF
V gene: TRBV5-1; clone size: many; D gene: TRBD2; J gene: TRBJ2-2; CDR3 length: 15; CDR3 DNA: TGCGCCAGCAGCTTGACTAGCGGGATTGTCGGGGAGCTGTTTTTT; CDR3 protein: CASSLTSGIVGELFF
V gene: TRBV29-1; clone size: many; D gene: TRBD2; J gene: TRBJ2-7; CDR3 length: 13; CDR3 DNA: TGCAGCGTTGAGCTAGCGGGGGCCTACGAGCAGTACTTC; CDR3 protein: CSVELAGAYEQYF
V gene: TRBV10-3; clone size: .; D gene: .; J gene: TRBJ2-2; CDR3 length: 14; CDR3 DNA: TGTGCCATCAGCCCGGAACTGACAGCCGGGGAGCTGTTTTTT; CDR3 protein: CAISPELTAGELFF
V gene: TRBV7-9; clone size: many; D gene: .; J gene: TRBJ2-7; CDR3 length: 14; CDR3 DNA: TGTGCCAGCGCAGGACGGACTGGATTCTACGAGCAGTACTTC; CDR3 protein: CASAGRTGFYEQYF
V gene: TRBV5-1; clone size: .; D gene: .; J gene: TRBJ1-2; CDR3 length: 15; CDR3 DNA: TGCGCCAGCAGCCCTCGACAGAGTGCTAACTATGGCTACACCTTC; CDR3 protein: CASSPRQSANYGYTF
V gene: TRBV9; clone size: few; D gene: .; J gene: TRBJ2-7; CDR3 length: 16; CDR3 DNA: TGTGCCAGCAGCCCCAGAGGGGCGGGCCAAATCTCCGAGCAGTACTTC; CDR3 protein: CASSPRGAGQISEQYF
V gene: TRBV2; clone size: .; D gene: .; J gene: TRBJ2-3; CDR3 length: 11; CDR3 DNA: TGTGCCAGCAGTAGGAGTCGCGGTTCGGATTTT; CDR3 protein: CASSRSRGSDF
V gene: TRBV11-2; clone size: .; D gene: .; J gene: TRBJ2-2; CDR3 length: 16; CDR3 DNA: TGTGCCAGCAGCTTATCGCCAGGGGATATCACCGGGGAGCTGTTTTTT; CDR3 protein: CASSLSPGDITGELFF
V gene: TRBV15; clone size: many; D gene: .; J gene: TRBJ2-2; CDR3 length: 17; CDR3 DNA: TGTGCCACCAGCAGAGTTTTGGGGGCAGGATCCTCCGGGGAGCTGTTTTTT; CDR3 protein: CATSRVLGAGSSGELFF
V gene: TRBV2; clone size: many; D gene: .; J gene: TRBJ1-3; CDR3 length: 15; CDR3 DNA: TGTGCCAGCAGTGAACGAACTAGCTCTGGAAACACCATATATTTT; CDR3 protein: CASSERTSSGNTIYF
V gene: TRBV19; clone size: many; D gene: .; J gene: TRBJ1-5; CDR3 length: 15; CDR3 DNA: TGTGCCAGTAGTCTAACTTGGGACAGCAATCAGCCCCAGCATTTT; CDR3 protein: CASSLTWDSNQPQHF
V gene: TRBV2; clone size: .; D gene: .; J gene: TRBJ2-2; CDR3 length: 10; CDR3 DNA: TGTGCCAGCAGTGACGGGGAGCTGTTTTTT; CDR3 protein: CASSDGELFF
V gene: TRBV18; clone size: once; D gene: TRBD1; J gene: TRBJ2-5; CDR3 length: 17; CDR3 DNA: TGTGCCAGCTCACCACCCCTCGCGGACAGGGTAGAAGAGACCCAGTACTTC; CDR3 protein: CASSPPLADRVEETQYF
V gene: TRBV25-1; clone size: .; D gene: TRBD2; J gene: TRBJ2-5; CDR3 length: 16; CDR3 DNA: TGTGCCAGCAGTGAATGGACTAGCGGGGGCATGGGGACCCAGTACTTC; CDR3 protein: CASSEWTSGGMGTQYF
V gene: TRBV9; clone size: many; D gene: TRBD1; J gene: TRBJ2-5; CDR3 length: 14; CDR3 DNA: TGTGCCAGCAGCGCCGACAGGGGGCGTGAGACCCAGTACTTC; CDR3 protein: CASSADRGRETQYF
V gene: TRBV9; clone size: many; D gene: .; J gene: TRBJ1-1; CDR3 length: 17; CDR3 DNA: TGTGCCAGCAGCGTAGTGGGGGGGGGACCGGAGAACACTGAAGCTTTCTTT; CDR3 protein: CASSVVGGGPENTEAFF
V gene: TRBV12-3/TRBV12-4; clone size: .; D gene: .; J gene: TRBJ2-7; CDR3 length: 12; CDR3 DNA: TGTGCCAGCAGCACTTCGGTTACGGATCAGTACTTC; CDR3 protein: CASSTSVTDQYF
V gene: TRBV25-1; clone size: .; D gene: TRBD2; J gene: TRBJ2-1; CDR3 length: 15; CDR3 DNA: TGTGCCAGCAGTAGACTAGCGGGAGGGTACAATGAGCAGTTCTTC; CDR3 protein: CASSRLAGGYNEQFF